The 30 T cell receptor beta chains presented below share a single source sample, sequenced in a study of shared clonotypes between healthy human individuals (dated by TCRdb to 2019 to 2021). The library was built by means of the immunoSEQ multiplex PCR assay. TCRdb obtained this table from immuneACCESS and retained in-frame rearrangements with V and J assigned. These tables miss some clones; where compared with another copy, unresolved V genes account for less than half of the shortfall, and the remainder is unexplained. In all, the sample holds roughly 770,000 clones, and 90% to 97% of those were seen once. The leading ten clones occupy approximately 0.2% of the sample. CD8 naive samples consisted of CD45RO-negative cells that were positively selected for CCR7, yielding a CD45RA+CCR7+ population without TemRA cells. Source material: naive CD8+ T cells sorted from blood. Sample cell subset or site, as interpreted from the label and publication: CD45RA+CCR7+. These TCRs come from a man aged 30 to 39 in good health.

CDR3: CASTLGSGRANEQFF. CDR3 sequence (DNA): TGTGCCAGCACCCTTGGGTCCGGGAGGGCAAATGAGCAGTTCTTC. The genes are TRBV28 and TRBJ2-1; 8 positions match TRBD2. Germline CDR1 MDHEN, CDR2 SYDVKM. V trimming: 7 bases; J trimming: 7 bases; junction bases outside the gene matches: 12. The CDR3 is 15 amino acids.

The chain employs TRBV7-9 and TRBJ2-1, with 8 bases aligning to TRBD2. Germline lookup yields CDR1 SEHNR and CDR2 FQNEAQ (reference sequence). This CDR3 is built from 13 residues. V lost 6 bases to trimming and J lost 6 bases; unmatched junction nucleotides: 4. The CDR3 bases are TGTGCCAGCAGACGGGGGACTAGCAATGAGCAGTTCTTC. Translating it yields CASRRGTSNEQFF.

The V call is TRBV28, the J call TRBJ2-5; 13 positions agree with TRBD2. This CDR3 region has 16 residues. Germline assignment: CDR1 MDHEN and CDR2 SYDVKM. With V trimmed by 4 bases and J by 6 bases, 8 bases remained unmatched. CDR3 sequence: CASSSRLAGGRKTQYF. CDR3 DNA: TGTGCCAGCAGTTCAAGACTAGCGGGAGGTAGAAAGACCCAGTACTTC.

The rearrangement uses TRBV7-9 and TRBJ1-1; 7 nucleotides line up with TRBD1. The CDR3 spans 12 residues. Germline-derived CDR1 and CDR2 are SEHNR and FQNEAQ (reference sequence). Losses at the gene ends were 1 base for V and 10 bases for J; bases not matched to a gene: 3. In nucleotides, the CDR3 is TGTGCCAGCAGCTTAGGAGGACAGGCAGCTTTCTTT. This translates into CASSLGGQAAFF.

The CDR3 reads CASSGAPPNYGYTF. The DNA of the CDR3 is TGTGCCAGCAGCGGCGCCCCGCCTAACTATGGCTACACCTTC. This rearrangement joins TRBV9 to TRBJ1-2; D gene ambiguous. The CDR3 has 14 amino acids. Per the germline V gene, CDR1 is SGDLS and CDR2 is YYNGEE. Deletions cut 3 bases from V and 0 bases from J, with 9 bases between.

The chain recombines TRBV29-1 with TRBJ2-7; 10 bases are shared with TRBD2. Trimming cost V 2 bases and J 2 bases; bases outside gene matches: 9. The CDR3 loop spans 16 amino acids. Germline V CDR1 and CDR2: SQVTM, ANQGSEA. The CDR3 DNA sequence: TGCAGCGTTGAATCCGCTGAGAGCGGGAGGGCCTACGAGCAGTACTTC. Protein: CSVESAESGRAYEQYF.

This chain joins TRBV27 and TRBJ2-1; the match to TRBD2 covers 11 bases. Trimming at V came to 6 bases and at J to 4 bases, leaving 5 bases not matched to a gene. Per germline, CDR1 MNHEY and CDR2 SMNVEV (reference sequence). The CDR3 contains 15 residues. CDR3 protein: CASSDGTSGYNEQFF. Written as DNA, the CDR3 is TGTGCCAGCAGCGACGGGACTAGCGGTTACAATGAGCAGTTCTTC.

The chain combines TRBV18 with TRBJ1-1, with D possibly being TRBD1 (5 bases). Germline-derived CDR1 and CDR2 are KGHSH and LQKENI. The V end lost 4 bases, the J end lost 7 bases, and 16 bases lay between the germline ends. The CDR3 contains 14 residues. This CDR3 reads CASSQPAEGLEAFF. Here the CDR3 DNA reads TGTGCCAGCTCACAACCGGCTGAGGGACTTGAAGCTTTCTTT. The entire variable domain, with the rest obtained from reference TRBV18 and TRBJ1-1, is as follows: NAGVMQNPRHLVRRRGQEARLRCSPMKGHSHVYWYRQLPEEGLKFMVYLQKENIIDESGMPKERFSAEFPKEGPSILRIQQVVRGDSAAYFCASSQPAEGLEAFFGQGTRLTVV.

About this clone itself: The same CDR3 can be traced to other DNA sequences in this sample. The rearrangement joins TRBV4-1 to TRBJ2-2, with no clear D. V lost 0 bases to trimming and J lost 5 bases, with 4 bases between them. Germline CDR1 is MGHRA and CDR2 is YSYEKL. CDR3 length: 13 amino acids. This CDR3 reads CASSQEVTGELFF. The DNA for the CDR3 is TGCGCCAGCAGCCAAGAGGTTACCGGGGAGCTGTTTTTT.

J is TRBJ2-5 and V is TRBV5-1; possibly TRBD1 or TRBD2 for D (5 bases each). V lost 4 bases to trimming and J lost 0 bases, with 16 bases between them. CDR3 length: 16 residues. Looked up from germline, CDR1 is SGHRS and CDR2 is YFSETQ. The DNA for the CDR3 is TGCGCCAGCAGCAACCGGGACGGGGCCCACCAAGAGACCCAGTACTTC. Its protein product is CASSNRDGAHQETQYF.

This chain links TRBV28 with TRBJ1-5; D is unresolved. Germline CDR1 is MDHEN and CDR2 is SYDVKM. V was cut by 3 bases and J by 5 bases, with 11 bases left in between. The CDR3 spans 14 residues. CDR3 bases: TGTGCCAGCAGTTTTGCGGGGAATTATCAGCCCCAGCATTTT. Its protein product is CASSFAGNYQPQHF.

This chain links TRBV4-3 with TRBJ1-1, with D possibly matching TRBD1 (6 bases). The V gene's germline CDR1 is LGHNA and CDR2 YSLEER. V was pared by 0 bases and J by 5 bases, with 7 bases between. The CDR3 is 13 amino acids. Here the CDR3 reads CASSQDQGTEAFF. The CDR3 DNA reads TGCGCCAGCAGCCAAGATCAGGGGACTGAAGCTTTCTTT.

This rearrangement joins TRBV7-9 to TRBJ1-2, with D perhaps TRBD1 (6 bases). This CDR3 is 12 amino acids long. Germline values: CDR1 SEHNR, CDR2 FQNEAQ (reference sequence). Trimming pared 5 bases from V and 13 bases from J, leaving 17 bases between. The CDR3 bases are TGTGCCAGCAGCCAGGACAGCCTCGGATGCACCTTC. It is translated as CASSQDSLGCTF.

About this clone: Different DNA sequences within this sample yield the same CDR3. The V and J genes are TRBV7-6 and TRBJ2-7; TRBD2 matches 7 bases. Trimming at V came to 4 bases and at J to 3 bases, leaving 3 bases not matched to a gene. The CDR3 runs to 13 residues. Germline V CDR1 and CDR2: SGHVS, FNYEAQ. CDR3 region: CASSSRDYYEQYF. CDR3 bases: TGTGCCAGCAGCTCCCGGGACTACTACGAGCAGTACTTC.

Regarding this clone: The germline gene is not matched at one end of the junction; a read error may be the cause. V is TRBV7-2 and J is TRBJ2-2; TRBD2 agrees at 9 bases. The CDR3 covers 17 residues. CDR1 and CDR2 from the germline V gene are SGHTA and FQGNSA. Here the CDR3 reads CAGSLPRLAANTGELFF. CDR3 coding DNA: TGTGCCGGCAGCTTACCAAGACTAGCGGCAAACACCGGGGAGCTGTTTTTT.

The chain carries TRBV11-2 and TRBJ2-3; no firm D call. Deletions cut 1 base from V and 2 bases from J, with 7 bases between. CDR3 length: 14 residues. CDR1 and CDR2 (germline): SGHAT, FQNNGV. The DNA for the CDR3 is TGTGCCAGCAGCTTAGTGGGTTACACAGATACGCAGTATTTT. This codes for CASSLVGYTDTQYF.

This clone was detected only a few times. V is TRBV28 and J is TRBJ2-5; D is ambiguous. The CDR3 contains 16 residues. V was trimmed by 5 bases and J by 2 bases, leaving 18 bases between them. Germline V CDR1 and CDR2: MDHEN, SYDVKM. The CDR3 bases are TGTGCCAGCAGTCTTCCGGCGGAGAGCTTACAAGAGACCCAGTACTTC. Its translation: CASSLPAESLQETQYF.

The chain joins TRBV4-1 to TRBJ2-7; 8 bases agree with TRBD2. Germline V gives CDR1 MGHRA, CDR2 YSYEKL. J was trimmed by 3 bases and V by 1 base; bases with no gene match: 5. This CDR3 has 15 residues. The DNA of the CDR3 is TGCGCCAGCAGCCAAGTTGTAGCGGGATACTACGAGCAGTACTTC. Translation: CASSQVVAGYYEQYF.

This chain uses TRBV4-1 with TRBJ2-1, with D possibly being TRBD2 (6 bases). Germline-derived CDR1 and CDR2 are MGHRA and YSYEKL. Trimming took 0 bases from V and 2 from J, leaving 11 bases between them. The CDR3 has 16 amino acids. The CDR3 sequence is CASSQEPGLPYNEQFF. The CDR3 DNA reads TGCGCCAGCAGCCAAGAGCCGGGACTGCCCTACAATGAGCAGTTCTTC.

This clone has just one count. The genes are TRBV16 and TRBJ2-1; TRBD2 is a possible D gene (6 bases). V shed 1 base and J shed 6 bases, with 7 bases lying between them. Germline CDR1 KGHSY, CDR2 FQNENV. This CDR3 region has 13 residues. The CDR3 spells CASSQYGGNEQFF. In nucleotides, the CDR3 is TGTGCCAGCAGCCAATACGGGGGCAATGAGCAGTTCTTC.

This clone was recorded only once. The rearrangement joins TRBV27 to TRBJ2-3, with 8 bases identical to TRBD2. Germline trimming cut 6 bases from V and 0 bases from J; bases unmatched to any gene: 5. Germline lookup yields CDR1 MNHEY and CDR2 SMNVEV (reference sequence). This CDR3 has 15 residues. CDR3 coding DNA: TGTGCCAGCAGCTATAGCGGGGTTAGCACAGATACGCAGTATTTT. Residues: CASSYSGVSTDTQYF.

The genes are TRBV6-5 and TRBJ2-3, with D perhaps TRBD2 (6 bases). The CDR3 runs to 15 residues. Germline CDR1 reads MNHEY; CDR2 reads SVGAGI. V was cut by 6 bases and J by 1 base, with 14 bases left in between. The CDR3 DNA reads as TGTGCCAGCAGCCTCTTGGAGCGGGGCACAGATACGCAGTATTTT. Translating it yields CASSLLERGTDTQYF.

The chain carries TRBV29-1 and TRBJ2-1; no reliable D call. Trimming pared 5 bases from V and 5 bases from J, leaving 22 bases between. The CDR3 extends over 16 amino acids. Germline CDR1 SQVTM, CDR2 ANQGSEA. The CDR3 loop is CSVILASLFPDNEQFF. For the CDR3, the DNA is TGCAGCGTTATCTTGGCGAGCCTCTTCCCCGACAATGAGCAGTTCTTC.

CDR3 region: CASSDLAGVRDNEQFF. DNA of the CDR3: TGCGCCAGCAGTGATCTAGCGGGAGTGAGGGACAATGAGCAGTTCTTC. The rearrangement links TRBV10-2 to TRBJ2-1, with 10 positions matching TRBD2. CDR1 WSHSY and CDR2 SAAADI come from the germline V gene. J gave up 5 bases and V 3 bases, and 7 bases lay outside the gene matches. The CDR3 is made up of 16 amino acids.

The chain has TRBV4-1 and TRBJ2-1; D gene unclear. Germline V gene data show CDR1 as MGHRA and CDR2 as YSYEKL. The CDR3 runs 15 residues. Trimming took off 1 base at V and 5 bases at J, with 12 bases between the two ends. In DNA form, the CDR3 reads TGCGCCAGCAGCCAAGCCTCTGTTCCCGACAATGAGCAGTTCTTC. This sequence encodes CASSQASVPDNEQFF.

The chain has TRBV4-1 and TRBJ1-5, with D unresolved. The CDR3 sequence is 15 residues long. Germline V CDR1 and CDR2: MGHRA, YSYEKL. Trimming shortened V by 1 base and J by 4 bases, and 11 bases separated the two germline ends. This chain's CDR3 is CASSQAGVGNQPQHF. Written as DNA, the CDR3 is TGCGCCAGCAGCCAAGCCGGCGTAGGAAATCAGCCCCAGCATTTT.

The chain has TRBV30 and TRBJ2-3, with no clear D. The CDR3 is 13 amino acids. Trimming took off 7 bases at V and 3 bases at J, with 14 bases between the two ends. In germline, CDR1 is GTSNPN, CDR2 SVGIG (reference sequence). The CDR3 protein is CAYFFGPTDTQYF. The CDR3 DNA follows: TGTGCCTACTTCTTTGGGCCGACAGATACGCAGTATTTT.

The chain combines TRBV29-1 with TRBJ1-1; 9 nucleotides agree with TRBD1. This CDR3 comprises 15 residues. Trimming cost V 1 base and J 5 bases; bases outside gene matches: 8. Germline assignment: CDR1 SQVTM and CDR2 ANQGSEA. The DNA for the CDR3 is TGCAGCGTTGAAGGTCGACAGGGGGATGATACTGAAGCTTTCTTT. Translating gives CSVEGRQGDDTEAFF. Based on the CDR3 plus reference TRBV29-1 and TRBJ1-1, the full variable domain is SAVISQKPSRDICQRGTSLTIQCQVDSQVTMMFWYRQQPGQSLTLIATANQGSEATYESGFVIDKFPISRPNLTFSTLTVSNMSPEDSSIYLCSVEGRQGDDTEAFFGQGTRLTVV.

CDR3: CSAGGASHEQFF. In DNA, the CDR3 is TGCAGCGCGGGGGGGGCTAGCCATGAGCAGTTCTTC. V and J are TRBV29-1 and TRBJ2-1; TRBD2 matches at 8 bases. This CDR3 has 12 residues. Germline loops: CDR1 SQVTM, CDR2 ANQGSEA. V shed 7 bases, J shed 8 bases, and the junction held 7 bases outside the gene matches.

Comments on this clone: Different DNA sequences within this sample yield the same CDR3. The V call is TRBV9, the J call TRBJ2-7; 8 nucleotides agree with TRBD1. The CDR3 is 16 residues long. The J segment lost 0 bases and the V segment lost 0 bases, leaving 5 bases of the junction unmatched. The germline V gene has CDR1 SGDLS and CDR2 YYNGEE. For the CDR3, the DNA is TGTGCCAGCAGCGTAGGGGGACAGGCGAGCTCCTACGAGCAGTACTTC. This gives the protein CASSVGGQASSYEQYF.